The clone carrying this TCR beta chain was detected a few times. The antigen is undetermined. Stated treatment: approximately nine-day PBMC culture with coronavirus spike peptide pools or control peptides (ViraFEST assay). ViraFEST enlarged antigen-specific T cell populations with peptide pools and afterwards sequenced TCRs. The authors isolated CD4+ T cells by negative selection after around 10 days of culture. There are 12 residues in the CDR3. Germline CDR1 and CDR2: MDHEN and SYDVKM. Trimming removed 5 bases from V and 10 bases from J, with 9 bases in between. The study sequenced cultured CD4+ T cell DNA using the Oncomine TCR Beta short-read assay. TCRdb reprocessed the PCR reads via MiXCR and lists one record per CDR3 protein. Of about 15,000 distinct CDR3 sequences listed, 53% are singletons. The sample belongs to a study of vaccination and CD4 T cells after COVID-19. Study background: At a median 72 days (range 14 to 241) after dose two, post-vaccine samples were obtained.

Study-wide findings and caveats: In convalescent patients, 304 of 307 vaccine-specific clones were spike mono-reactive.

V is TRBV28 and J is TRBJ1-6; D remains ambiguous. The TCR comes from a human donor who had recovered from COVID-19. This sample comprised CD4+ T cells from blood, cultured in vitro, obtained before SARS-CoV-2 vaccination. CDR3 bases: TGTGCCAGCAGTAACACCGGCTCACCCCTCCACTTT. This codes for CASSNTGSPLHF.